Following are 15 T cell receptor beta chains from one sample sequenced in a study of shared T cell receptors in the human thymus. Clones were read by immunoSEQ multiplex PCR, and TCRdb kept only the in-frame ones, dropping some. This sample has about 540,000 clones, with about 80% found just once. The data also belong to a second study, concerning human thymus T cells.

The specimen sequenced was thymocytes. These receptors were collected from a boy younger than two with a congenital heart defect.

The chain is built from TRBV7-9 and TRBJ1-2; D ambiguous. V lost 5 bases and J 4 bases, leaving 14 bases between the germline ends. Germline CDR1 reads SEHNR; CDR2 reads FQNEAQ (reference sequence). The CDR3 consists of 14 residues. DNA for the CDR3: TGTGCCAGCAGCCCTTCTGAGGGAGGCTATGGCTACACCTTC. Translated, it gives CASSPSEGGYGYTF.

The chain combines TRBV23-1 with TRBJ2-7, with 12 bases lining up with TRBD1. TRBV23-1 is known as an ORF, though its function is uncertain. V shed 0 bases and J 5 bases; nucleotides not matched to a gene: 14. CDR3 size: 19 residues. The CDR3 reads CASSQSMSQTGTGGNEQYF. The CDR3 region has the DNA TGCGCCAGCAGTCAATCCATGTCCCAAACCGGGACAGGGGGCAACGAGCAGTACTTC.

The gene calls are TRBV30 and TRBJ2-3; 7 nucleotides line up with TRBD1. Germline assignment: CDR1 GTSNPN and CDR2 SVGIG (reference sequence). Trimming cost V 5 bases and J 5 bases; bases outside gene matches: 13. The CDR3 covers 15 residues. In nucleotides, the CDR3 is TGTGCCTGGGGCTCCAGGGGGAATACTCAAGATACGCAGTATTTT. Protein sequence: CAWGSRGNTQDTQYF.

The genes are TRBV10-3 and TRBJ2-1; TRBD2 agrees at 14 bases. Germline V CDR1 and CDR2: ENHRY, SYGVKD. The CDR3 covers 18 residues. The J segment lost 3 bases and the V segment lost 2 bases, leaving 6 bases of the junction unmatched. The CDR3, as DNA: TGTGCCATCAGTGAGGTCGCGACTAGCGGGAGGGACTACAATGAGCAGTTCTTC. Residues: CAISEVATSGRDYNEQFF.

The chain joins TRBV21-1 to TRBJ2-5; TRBD2, as called in the table, went unchecked against the DNA. TRBV21-1 represents a pseudogene. The CDR3 runs 14 residues. The CDR3 loop is CASSTEGPGETQYF. CDR3 nucleotides: TGTGCCAGCAGCACGGAGGGCCCAGGAGAGACCCAGTACTTC.

The V call is TRBV5-1, the J call TRBJ2-3; TRBD2 matches 8 bases. The length of the CDR3 is 14 residues. After removal of 4 bases from V and 5 bases from J, the junction contained 6 bases not matched to a gene. CDR1 and CDR2 from the germline V gene are SGHRS and YFSETQ. The CDR3 DNA sequence: TGCGCCAGCAGCCCCCACAGCGGGAGAGATACGCAGTATTTT. It translates to CASSPHSGRDTQYF.

The rearrangement uses TRBV6-1 and TRBJ2-1, with 16 bases matching TRBD2. V dropped 2 bases and J dropped 2; count of bases not matched to a gene: 12. This CDR3 has 21 amino acids. The germline V gene encodes CDR1 MNHNS and CDR2 SASEGT. Here the CDR3 DNA reads TGTGCCAGCAGTGAAACCGGGATGGGAGGGACTAGCGGGAGGGCCTACAATGAGCAGTTCTTC. It encodes CASSETGMGGTSGRAYNEQFF.

This rearrangement joins TRBV11-2 to TRBJ1-4, with D tentatively TRBD1 (6 bases). Deletions cut 5 bases from V and 5 bases from J, with 9 bases between. The CDR3 covers 13 residues. Germline V gene data show CDR1 as SGHAT and CDR2 as FQNNGV. As DNA, the CDR3 is TGTGCCAGCAGCCGGACAGAGAATGAAAAACTGTTTTTT. Protein: CASSRTENEKLFF.

This chain uses TRBV15 with TRBJ2-1; the match to TRBD2 covers 7 bases. Germline assignment: CDR1 LNHNV and CDR2 YYDKDF (reference sequence). V dropped 1 base and J dropped 3; count of bases not matched to a gene: 3. This CDR3 region has 15 residues. CDR3 region: CATSRAQRGYNEQFF. CDR3 nucleotides: TGTGCCACCAGCAGAGCTCAGCGGGGCTACAATGAGCAGTTCTTC.

The chain links TRBV28 to TRBJ2-7; TRBD1 matches at 8 bases. The trim removed 5 bases at V and 4 bases at J, leaving 10 bases unmatched. Germline values: CDR1 MDHEN, CDR2 SYDVKM. The CDR3 is made up of 15 amino acids. Here the CDR3 DNA reads TGTGCCAGCAGTCCCGGACAGGGAGAGTTTTACGAGCAGTACTTC. Its translation: CASSPGQGEFYEQYF.

This clone was counted a few times. The J gene is TRBJ1-2, the V gene TRBV18; TRBD1 agrees at 7 bases. CDR3 length: 15 residues. CDR1 and CDR2 from the germline V gene are KGHSH and LQKENI. The V gene end was trimmed by 3 bases and the J gene end by 3 bases; junction bases not matched to a gene: 7. CDR3 nucleotides: TGTGCCAGCTCACCGCGACAGGGAGTACACTATGGCTACACCTTC. Amino acid sequence: CASSPRQGVHYGYTF.

The V and J genes are TRBV15 and TRBJ2-3; 10 bases map to TRBD2. V was pared by 3 bases and J by 4 bases, with 10 bases of the junction left unmatched. CDR3 size: 17 residues. CDR1 is LNHNV and CDR2 is YYDKDF in the germline V gene (reference sequence). This CDR3 is CATSRRPSGSVADTQYF. DNA for the CDR3: TGTGCCACCAGCAGGCGGCCTAGCGGGAGTGTCGCAGATACGCAGTATTTT.

V is TRBV30 and J is TRBJ1-2; D possibly corresponds to TRBD1 (5 bases). CDR3 length equals 14 residues. In germline, CDR1 is GTSNPN, CDR2 SVGIG (reference sequence). The V gene lost 2 bases and the J gene lost 5 bases, with 15 bases spanning the gap. The DNA of the CDR3 is TGTGCCTGGAGTACCGAGTGTCAGGGATATGGCTACACCTTC. It yields the protein CAWSTECQGYGYTF.

J is TRBJ1-2 and V is TRBV29-1; D remains unclear. Germline V gene lookup returns CDR1 SQVTM and CDR2 ANQGSEA. The V end lost 5 bases, the J end lost 8 bases, and 12 bases lay between the germline ends. The CDR3 runs 11 residues. The CDR3 region has the DNA TGCAGCGTTCGCTCCGTTAGAGGCTACACCTTC. Protein: CSVRSVRGYTF.

J is TRBJ2-3 and V is TRBV6-5; D unresolved. Germline lookup yields CDR1 MNHEY and CDR2 SVGAGI. Trimming took 6 bases from V and 2 from J, leaving 15 bases between them. The CDR3 loop spans 15 amino acids. CDR3 bases: TGTGCCAGCAGCCTGGGCCTTAACCCCACAGATACGCAGTATTTT. Its translation: CASSLGLNPTDTQYF.